This is a list of T cell receptor beta chains from one sample in a study of CD8 T cells in Susac syndrome. TCRdb analysed the immunoSEQ multiplex PCR reads with MiXCR anew, one entry per CDR3 protein. This table holds fewer than 200,000 distinct CDR3 sequences, roughly 95% found once. The sample comprised CD8+ T cells from PBMCs. The receptors derive from a human donor with multiple sclerosis. The CDR3 runs from the conserved cysteine through the conserved F or W. A D gene is named only where the DNA matches it firmly. Not every row has a clone size; where given, it reads once, few, many or a size class.

j_call | v_call | d_call | clone_size | cdr3_nt | cdr3_aa
TRBJ2-7 | TRBV4-2 | NA | once | TGTGCCAGCAGCCCCCTGGGGACCGACTCTCCCGAGCAGTACTTC | CASSPLGTDSPEQYF
TRBJ1-2 | TRBV6-5 | NA | NA | TGTGCCAGCGCATTTAAGGGCTTTACTGGCTATGGCTACACCTTC | CASAFKGFTGYGYTF
TRBJ2-3 | TRBV28 | NA | NA | TGTGCCAGCAGCCCTTTCGGGATAAGCACAGATACGCAGTATTTT | CASSPFGISTDTQYF
TRBJ1-1 | TRBV5-6 | NA | NA | TGTGCCAGCAGCTTGGTCGAGGAAGCTTTCTTT | CASSLVEEAFF
TRBJ1-5 | TRBV7-9 | NA | NA | TGTGCCAGCACCCGGGGACCAAATCAGCCCCAGCATTTT | CASTRGPNQPQHF
TRBJ2-2 | TRBV14 | TRBD2 | once | TGTGCCAGCAGCCCCCCAGCGGGAGCGAGGACCGGGGAGCTGTTTTTT | CASSPPAGARTGELFF
TRBJ1-4 | TRBV28 | TRBD1 | NA | TGTGCCAGCACTATTCTCAGGGGGGAAAAACTGTTTTTT | CASTILRGEKLFF
TRBJ2-2 | TRBV20-1 | TRBD2 | NA | TGCAGTGGACTAGCGGGATACACCGGGGAGCTGTTTTTT | CSGLAGYTGELFF
TRBJ2-7 | TRBV29-1 | NA | NA | TGCAGCGTTGAGGGGACCCAGGACGGAGACACCTACGAGCAGTACTTC | CSVEGTQDGDTYEQYF
TRBJ2-1 | TRBV12-3/TRBV12-4 | TRBD2 | NA | TGTGCCAGCCAGCGGGAGGGATACAATGAGCAGTTCTTC | CASQREGYNEQFF
TRBJ1-3 | TRBV15 | NA | NA | TGTGCCACCAGCACGTACCCGGGACTACACTCTGGAAACACCATATATTTT | CATSTYPGLHSGNTIYF
TRBJ2-2 | TRBV29-1 | NA | NA | TGCAGCGCTGATGGGAGGAGACCCCAGGGCGGGGAGCTGTTTTTT | CSADGRRPQGGELFF
TRBJ1-1 | TRBV2 | NA | NA | TGTGCCATAGGACTGGAGAACACTGAAGCTTTCTTT | CAIGLENTEAFF
TRBJ2-7 | TRBV7-9 | NA | NA | TGTGCCAGCAGCTCATCGGGACATTACGAGCAGTACTTC | CASSSSGHYEQYF
TRBJ1-2 | TRBV7-9 | NA | few | TGTGCCAGCAGCTTAGGTGGCTACACCTTC | CASSLGGYTF
TRBJ2-2 | TRBV5-4 | NA | NA | TGTGCCAGCAGCTTGATCAAGGGCAGTCTGAACACCGGGGAGCTGTTTTTT | CASSLIKGSLNTGELFF
TRBJ1-2 | TRBV29-1 | TRBD1 | NA | TGCAGCGTCTATGAGACAGGGGAAGGACGTGGCTACACCTTC | CSVYETGEGRGYTF
TRBJ2-1 | TRBV20-1 | TRBD2 | NA | TGCAGTGCTAGTGGACTAGCGGGAGATATATACAATGAGCAGTTCTTC | CSASGLAGDIYNEQFF
TRBJ2-6 | TRBV6-5 | NA | NA | TGTGCCAGCAGTTACCTCGAATCTGGGGCCAACGTCCTGACTTTC | CASSYLESGANVLTF
TRBJ1-1 | TRBV2 | TRBD1 | few | TGTGCCAGCAGGGACAGGGGGAACACTGAAGCTTTCTTT | CASRDRGNTEAFF
TRBJ2-3 | TRBV5-4 | TRBD2 | NA | TGTGCCAGCAGCCTGGGACTAGCGGGTATATACACAGATACGCAGTATTTT | CASSLGLAGIYTDTQYF
TRBJ2-7 | TRBV15 | NA | NA | TGTGCCACCAGCAGAGCCCGTGGGGGCTACGAGCAGTACTTC | CATSRARGGYEQYF
TRBJ2-7 | TRBV14 | NA | NA | TGTGCCAGCAGCCAAGATACGGATAACTACGAGCAGTACTTC | CASSQDTDNYEQYF
TRBJ2-5 | TRBV25-1 | NA | NA | TGTGCCAGCAGTGACCGCAGGGTTGGTGAGACCCAGTACTTC | CASSDRRVGETQYF
TRBJ2-7 | TRBV14 | TRBD2 | NA | TGTGCCAGCAGCCAAGGACTAGCGGGAGAATCCGAGCAGTACTTC | CASSQGLAGESEQYF
TRBJ2-3 | TRBV27 | NA | NA | TGTGCCAGCAGTCTCCTGGGGGATACGCAGTATTTT | CASSLLGDTQYF
TRBJ1-5 | TRBV12-3/TRBV12-4 | NA | few | TGTGCCAGCAGTCCCGGGACCCTTAATCAGCCCCAGCATTTT | CASSPGTLNQPQHF
TRBJ2-1 | TRBV2 | TRBD2 | few | TGTGCCAGCTGGGGGGGAGCGGTTGAGCAGTTCTTC | CASWGGAVEQFF
TRBJ1-5 | TRBV23-1 | NA | NA | TGCGCCAGCAGTCGTAGCAGGACAAGCAATCAGCCCCAGCATTTT | CASSRSRTSNQPQHF
TRBJ2-1 | TRBV3-1 | TRBD2 | NA | TGTGCCAGCAGCCAAGGAGCGGGAAGCTCCTACAATGAGCAGTTCTTC | CASSQGAGSSYNEQFF
TRBJ2-1 | TRBV7-6 | NA | once | TGTGCCAGCAGCTTCCTTGGTGGGAATGAGCAGTTCTTC | CASSFLGGNEQFF
TRBJ1-1 | TRBV15 | NA | NA | TGTGCCACCCACTCCCCGGGGGGCATGAACACTGAAGCTTTCTTT | CATHSPGGMNTEAFF
TRBJ1-1 | TRBV5-6 | NA | NA | TGTGCCAGCAGCTTTGGGGGTTACACTGAAGCTTTCTTT | CASSFGGYTEAFF
TRBJ2-5 | TRBV4-1 | NA | NA | TGCGCCAGCAGCCAAGTTTTCCCTAATCAACAAGAGACCCAGTACTTC | CASSQVFPNQQETQYF
TRBJ2-7 | TRBV23-1 | NA | NA | TGCGCCAGCAGTCGATCGGCAGAAAGGGGCGAGCAGTACTTC | CASSRSAERGEQYF
TRBJ1-5 | TRBV19 | NA | NA | TGTGCCAGTAGCCGAATGGAGGGCTGGAATAGCAATCAGCCCCAGCATTTT | CASSRMEGWNSNQPQHF
TRBJ2-1 | TRBV5-1 | TRBD2 | NA | TGCGCCAGCAGCATCGGGACTAGCGGGGGGCCGGGAGAGCAGTTCTTC | CASSIGTSGGPGEQFF
TRBJ2-1 | TRBV19 | TRBD2 | NA | TGTGCCAGTAGTATGTATACCGGCGGGAGACACAATGAGCAGTTCTTC | CASSMYTGGRHNEQFF
TRBJ2-2 | TRBV29-1 | NA | NA | TGCAGCGTCCATACGGGGCAGTCCGACACCGGGGAGCTGTTTTTT | CSVHTGQSDTGELFF
TRBJ2-1 | TRBV5-1 | TRBD2 | NA | TGCGCCAGCAGCTTGGAGGGACTACTCCTCAGTGAGCAGTTCTTC | CASSLEGLLLSEQFF
TRBJ2-2 | TRBV29-1 | TRBD2 | once | TGCAGCGTTTGGGTGCGGGGGAGTTCCACCGGGGAGCTGTTTTTT | CSVWVRGSSTGELFF
TRBJ2-7 | TRBV7-7 | NA | NA | TGTGCTAGCAGCTTGGGACAACGATACGAGCAGTACTTC | CASSLGQRYEQYF
TRBJ2-3 | TRBV7-9 | NA | NA | TGTGCCAGCACCCACCCCAGCACAGATACGCAGTATTTT | CASTHPSTDTQYF
TRBJ1-1 | TRBV29-1 | NA | NA | TGCAGCGTTGATCCAGGGACGACTGAAGCTTTCTTT | CSVDPGTTEAFF
TRBJ2-2 | TRBV30 | NA | NA | TGTGCCTGGAGACGGACGGTTTACACCGGGGAGCTGTTTTTT | CAWRRTVYTGELFF
TRBJ2-7 | TRBV6-2/TRBV6-3 | TRBD2 | NA | TGTGCCAGCAGTTCAGGACTAGCTGAGGAGCAGTACTTC | CASSSGLAEEQYF
TRBJ2-1 | TRBV9 | NA | NA | TGTGCCAGCAGCGTAGAAACCGGGACTTTCTACAATGAGCAGTTCTTC | CASSVETGTFYNEQFF
TRBJ1-3 | TRBV29-1 | NA | once | TGCAGCGTTGAAGATCTTAAGGGGCCCTCTGGAAACACCATATATTTT | CSVEDLKGPSGNTIYF
TRBJ2-3 | TRBV4-1 | TRBD2 | once | TGCGCCAGCAGCCAAGATAGCCCTAGCGGTTATAGCACAGATACGCAGTATTTT | CASSQDSPSGYSTDTQYF
TRBJ2-1 | TRBV5-1 | TRBD1 | NA | TGCGCCAGCAGCTTAGGGACAGGGCTCTACAATGAGCAGTTCTTC | CASSLGTGLYNEQFF
TRBJ2-5 | TRBV29-1 | NA | NA | TGCAGCGTTGAAGATCTGAACAGGGGAGGGGAGACCCAGTACTTC | CSVEDLNRGGETQYF
TRBJ2-1 | TRBV29-1 | TRBD1 | once | TGCAGCGTTGAATTTTCATCGGACAGGCCATGGTCGGTTGAGCAGTTCTTC | CSVEFSSDRPWSVEQFF
TRBJ2-1 | TRBV29-1 | NA | NA | TGCAGCGTTCTCCCCCCCAATGAGCAGTTCTTC | CSVLPPNEQFF
TRBJ1-2 | TRBV24-1 | NA | NA | TGTGCCACCTTATCTGGTCAGGGAAATGGCTACACCTTC | CATLSGQGNGYTF
TRBJ1-1 | TRBV30 | NA | NA | TGTGCCTGGACTCCGGGGAGCACTGAAGCTTTCTTT | CAWTPGSTEAFF